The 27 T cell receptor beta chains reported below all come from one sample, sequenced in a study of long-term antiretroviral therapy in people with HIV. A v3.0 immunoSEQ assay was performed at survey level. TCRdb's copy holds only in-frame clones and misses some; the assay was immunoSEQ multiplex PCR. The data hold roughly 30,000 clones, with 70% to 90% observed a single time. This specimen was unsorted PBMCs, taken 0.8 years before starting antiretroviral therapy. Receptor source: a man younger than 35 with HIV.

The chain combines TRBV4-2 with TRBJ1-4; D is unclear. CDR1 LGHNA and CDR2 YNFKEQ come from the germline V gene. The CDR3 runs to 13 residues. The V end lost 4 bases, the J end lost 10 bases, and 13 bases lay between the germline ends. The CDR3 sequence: CASSRPQVGKLFF. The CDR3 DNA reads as TGTGCCAGCAGCCGTCCTCAGGTGGGAAAACTGTTTTTT.

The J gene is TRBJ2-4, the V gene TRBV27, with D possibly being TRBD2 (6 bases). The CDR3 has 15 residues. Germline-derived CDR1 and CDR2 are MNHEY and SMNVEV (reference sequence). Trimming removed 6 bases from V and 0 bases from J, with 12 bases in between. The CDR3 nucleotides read TGTGCCAGCAGCCCCCCGGGACTAGCCAAAAACATTCAGTACTTC. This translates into CASSPPGLAKNIQYF.

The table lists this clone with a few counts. The CDR3 DNA follows: TGTGCCAGCAGTCCAGTTAATTCACCCCTCCACTTT. Amino acids: CASSPVNSPLHF. The chain has TRBV4-2 and TRBJ1-6, with D unresolved. Per germline, CDR1 LGHNA and CDR2 YNFKEQ. Trimming took off 6 bases at V and 6 bases at J, with 6 bases between the two ends. CDR3 length equals 12 residues.

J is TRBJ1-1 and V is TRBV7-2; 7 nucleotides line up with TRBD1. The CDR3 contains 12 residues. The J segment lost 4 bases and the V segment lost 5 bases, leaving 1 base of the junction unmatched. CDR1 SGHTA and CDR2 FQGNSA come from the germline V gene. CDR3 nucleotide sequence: TGTGCCAGCAGCCGGACAGGCACTGAAGCTTTCTTT. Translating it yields CASSRTGTEAFF. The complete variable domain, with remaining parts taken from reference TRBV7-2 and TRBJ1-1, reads GAGVSQSPSNKVTEKGKDVELRCDPISGHTALYWYRQSLGQGLEFLIYFQGNSAPDKSGLPSDRFSAERTGGSVSTLTIQRTQQEDSAVYLCASSRTGTEAFFGQGTRLTVV.

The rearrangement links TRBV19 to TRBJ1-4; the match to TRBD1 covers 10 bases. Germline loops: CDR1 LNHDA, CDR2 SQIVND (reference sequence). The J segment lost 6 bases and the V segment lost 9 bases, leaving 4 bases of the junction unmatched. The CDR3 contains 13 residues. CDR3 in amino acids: CASLGTGDEKLFF. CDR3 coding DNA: TGTGCCAGCCTCGGGACAGGGGATGAAAAACTGTTTTTT.

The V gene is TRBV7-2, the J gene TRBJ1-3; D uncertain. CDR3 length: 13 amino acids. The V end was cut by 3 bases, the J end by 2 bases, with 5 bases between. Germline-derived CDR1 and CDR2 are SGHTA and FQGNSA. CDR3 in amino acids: CASSLDPGNTIYF. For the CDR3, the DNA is TGTGCCAGCAGCTTGGACCCTGGAAACACCATATATTTT.

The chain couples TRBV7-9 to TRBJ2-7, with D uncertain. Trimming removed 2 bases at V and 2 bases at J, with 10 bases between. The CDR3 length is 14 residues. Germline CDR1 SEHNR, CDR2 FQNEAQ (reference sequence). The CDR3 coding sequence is TGTGCCAGCAGCTTACACGAGGAGACCTACGAGCAGTACTTC. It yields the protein CASSLHEETYEQYF.

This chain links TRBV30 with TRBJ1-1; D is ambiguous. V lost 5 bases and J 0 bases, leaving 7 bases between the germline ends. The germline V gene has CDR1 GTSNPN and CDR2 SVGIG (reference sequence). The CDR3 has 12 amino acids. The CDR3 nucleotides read TGTGCCTGGGGGCAGATGAACACTGAAGCTTTCTTT. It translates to CAWGQMNTEAFF.

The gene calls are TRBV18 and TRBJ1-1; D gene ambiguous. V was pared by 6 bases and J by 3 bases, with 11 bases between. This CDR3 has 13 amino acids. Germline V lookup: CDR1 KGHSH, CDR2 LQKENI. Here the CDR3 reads CASSQKVDTEAFF. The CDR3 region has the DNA TGTGCCAGCTCGCAAAAAGTGGACACTGAAGCTTTCTTT.

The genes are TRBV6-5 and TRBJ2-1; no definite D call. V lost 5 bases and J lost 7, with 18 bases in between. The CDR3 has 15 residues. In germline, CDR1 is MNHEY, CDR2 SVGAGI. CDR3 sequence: CASSQKVGWSNEQFF. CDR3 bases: TGTGCCAGCAGTCAAAAAGTTGGGTGGTCTAATGAGCAGTTCTTC.

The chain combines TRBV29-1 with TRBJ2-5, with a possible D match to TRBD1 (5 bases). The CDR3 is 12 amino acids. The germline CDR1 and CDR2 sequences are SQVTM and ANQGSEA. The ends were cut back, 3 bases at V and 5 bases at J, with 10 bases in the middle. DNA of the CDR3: TGCAGCGTTGACCCCGCAGGGGAGACCCAGTACTTC. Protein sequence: CSVDPAGETQYF. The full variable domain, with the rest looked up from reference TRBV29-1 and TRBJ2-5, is SAVISQKPSRDICQRGTSLTIQCQVDSQVTMMFWYRQQPGQSLTLIATANQGSEATYESGFVIDKFPISRPNLTFSTLTVSNMSPEDSSIYLCSVDPAGETQYFGPGTRLLVL.

CDR3 residues: CASSHLAGAGSNEQFF. The DNA of the CDR3 is TGCGCCAGCAGCCACTTAGCGGGGGCCGGATCCAATGAGCAGTTCTTC. The chain employs TRBV4-1 and TRBJ2-1; 9 bases are a match to TRBD2. CDR3 length: 16 amino acids. V lost 3 bases and J lost 6; bases outside the gene matches: 9. Germline V gene data show CDR1 as MGHRA and CDR2 as YSYEKL.

CDR3 in amino acids: CASSLPNQPQHF. Here the CDR3 DNA reads TGTGCCAGCAGCTTACCCAATCAGCCCCAGCATTTT. The chain couples TRBV7-8 to TRBJ1-5, with D unclear. Germline CDR1 is SGHVS and CDR2 is FQNEAQ. Deletions cut 2 bases from V and 3 bases from J, with 2 bases between. There are 12 residues in the CDR3.

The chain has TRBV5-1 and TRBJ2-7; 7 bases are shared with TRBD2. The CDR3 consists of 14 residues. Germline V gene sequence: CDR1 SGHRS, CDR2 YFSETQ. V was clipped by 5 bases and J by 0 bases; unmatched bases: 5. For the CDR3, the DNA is TGCGCCAGCAGAATGGAGCGGGGCTCCTACGAGCAGTACTTC. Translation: CASRMERGSYEQYF.

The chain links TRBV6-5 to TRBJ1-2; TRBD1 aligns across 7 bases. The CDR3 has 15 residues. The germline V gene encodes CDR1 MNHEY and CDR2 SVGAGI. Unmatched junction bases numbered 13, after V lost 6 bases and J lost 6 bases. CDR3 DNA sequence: TGTGCCAGCAGGGAACTTGACAGGGTTTTTGATGGCTACACCTTC. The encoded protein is CASRELDRVFDGYTF.

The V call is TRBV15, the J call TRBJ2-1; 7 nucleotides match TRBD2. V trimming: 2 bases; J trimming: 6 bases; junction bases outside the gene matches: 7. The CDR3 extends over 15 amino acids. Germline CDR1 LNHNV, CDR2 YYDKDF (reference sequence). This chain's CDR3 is CATSRRGVGGNEQFF. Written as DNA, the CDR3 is TGTGCCACCAGCAGACGGGGGGTGGGAGGCAATGAGCAGTTCTTC.

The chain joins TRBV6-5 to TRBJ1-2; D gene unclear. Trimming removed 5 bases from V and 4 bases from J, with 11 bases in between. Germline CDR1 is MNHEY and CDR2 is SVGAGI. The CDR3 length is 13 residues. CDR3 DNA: TGTGCCAGCAGTGGTCTGAGGGCCTATGGCTACACCTTC. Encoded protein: CASSGLRAYGYTF.

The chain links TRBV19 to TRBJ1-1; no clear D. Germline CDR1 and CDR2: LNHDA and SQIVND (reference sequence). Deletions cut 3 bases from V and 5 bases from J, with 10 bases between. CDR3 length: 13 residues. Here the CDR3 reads CASSMISRTEAFF. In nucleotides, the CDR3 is TGTGCCAGTAGTATGATTTCACGGACTGAAGCTTTCTTT. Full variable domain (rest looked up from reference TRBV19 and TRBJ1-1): DGGITQSPKYLFRKEGQNVTLSCEQNLNHDAMYWYRQDPGQGLRLIYYSQIVNDFQKGDIAEGYSVSREKKESFPLTVTSAQKNPTAFYLCASSMISRTEAFFGQGTRLTVV.

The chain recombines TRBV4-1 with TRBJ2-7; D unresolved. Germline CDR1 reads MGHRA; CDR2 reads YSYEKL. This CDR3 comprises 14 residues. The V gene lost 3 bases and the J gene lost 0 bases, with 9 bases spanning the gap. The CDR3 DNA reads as TGCGCCAGCAGCCATCCGCCAAGCTCCTACGAGCAGTACTTC. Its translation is CASSHPPSSYEQYF.

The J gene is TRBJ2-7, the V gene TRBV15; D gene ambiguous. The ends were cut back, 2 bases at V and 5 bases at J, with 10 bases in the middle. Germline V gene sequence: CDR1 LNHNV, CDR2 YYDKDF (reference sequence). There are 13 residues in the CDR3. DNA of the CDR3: TGTGCCACCAGCAGAAAACAGACAAACGAGCAGTACTTC. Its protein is CATSRKQTNEQYF.

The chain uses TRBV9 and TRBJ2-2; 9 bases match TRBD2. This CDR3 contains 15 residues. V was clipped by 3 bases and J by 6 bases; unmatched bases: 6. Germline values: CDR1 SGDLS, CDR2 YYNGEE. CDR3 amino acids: CASSDSGRVSGELFF. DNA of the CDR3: TGTGCCAGCAGCGATAGCGGGAGAGTTTCCGGGGAGCTGTTTTTT.

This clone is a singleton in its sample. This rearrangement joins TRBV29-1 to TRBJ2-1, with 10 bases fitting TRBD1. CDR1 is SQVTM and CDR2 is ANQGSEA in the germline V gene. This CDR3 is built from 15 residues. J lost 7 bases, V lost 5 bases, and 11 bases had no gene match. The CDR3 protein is CSVIPWDRGMNEQFF. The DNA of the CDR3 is TGCAGCGTTATTCCATGGGACAGGGGTATGAATGAGCAGTTCTTC.

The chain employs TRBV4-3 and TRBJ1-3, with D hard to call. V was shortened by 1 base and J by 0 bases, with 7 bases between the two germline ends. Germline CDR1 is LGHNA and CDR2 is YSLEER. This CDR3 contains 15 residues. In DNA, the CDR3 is TGCGCCAGCAGCCAAGGGGGAGGCTCTGGAAACACCATATATTTT. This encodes CASSQGGGSGNTIYF.

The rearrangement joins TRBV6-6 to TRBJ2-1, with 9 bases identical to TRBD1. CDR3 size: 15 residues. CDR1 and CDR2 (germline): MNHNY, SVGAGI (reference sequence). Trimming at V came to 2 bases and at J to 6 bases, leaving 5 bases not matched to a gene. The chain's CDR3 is CASSYTETGGNEQFF. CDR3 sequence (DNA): TGTGCCAGCAGTTACACCGAGACAGGGGGCAATGAGCAGTTCTTC.

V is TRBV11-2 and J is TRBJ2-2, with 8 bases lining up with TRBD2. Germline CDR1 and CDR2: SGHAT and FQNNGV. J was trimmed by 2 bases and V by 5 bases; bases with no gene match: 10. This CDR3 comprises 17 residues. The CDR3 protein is CASSPRAGEENTGELFF. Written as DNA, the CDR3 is TGTGCCAGCAGCCCCAGAGCGGGAGAGGAAAACACCGGGGAGCTGTTTTTT.

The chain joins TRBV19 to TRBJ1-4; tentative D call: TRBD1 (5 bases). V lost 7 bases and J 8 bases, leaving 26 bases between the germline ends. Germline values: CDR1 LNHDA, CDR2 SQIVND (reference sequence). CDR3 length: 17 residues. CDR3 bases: TGTGCCAGTACCTCGAGGGAGGGGTTTTGGTCAACGGAAAAACTGTTTTTT. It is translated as CASTSREGFWSTEKLFF.

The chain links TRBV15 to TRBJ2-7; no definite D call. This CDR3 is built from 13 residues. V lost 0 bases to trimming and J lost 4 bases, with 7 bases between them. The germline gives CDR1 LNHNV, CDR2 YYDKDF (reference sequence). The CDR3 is CATSREFGYEQYF. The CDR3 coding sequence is TGTGCCACCAGCAGAGAGTTCGGTTACGAGCAGTACTTC.